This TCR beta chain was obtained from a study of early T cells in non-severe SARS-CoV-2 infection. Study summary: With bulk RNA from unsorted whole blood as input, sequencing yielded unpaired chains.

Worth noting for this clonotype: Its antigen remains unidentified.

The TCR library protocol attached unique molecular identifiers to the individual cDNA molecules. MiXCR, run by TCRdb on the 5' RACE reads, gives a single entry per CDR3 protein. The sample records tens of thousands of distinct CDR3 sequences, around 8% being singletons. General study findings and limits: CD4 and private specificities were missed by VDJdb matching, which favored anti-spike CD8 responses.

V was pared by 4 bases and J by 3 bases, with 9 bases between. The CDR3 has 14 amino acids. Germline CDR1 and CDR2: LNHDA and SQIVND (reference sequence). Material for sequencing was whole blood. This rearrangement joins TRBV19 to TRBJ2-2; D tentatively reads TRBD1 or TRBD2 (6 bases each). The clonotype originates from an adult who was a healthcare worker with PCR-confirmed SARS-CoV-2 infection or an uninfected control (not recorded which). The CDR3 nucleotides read TGTGCCAGTAGTAACGGGGGCGACACCGGGGAGCTGTTTTTT. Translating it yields CASSNGGDTGELFF.